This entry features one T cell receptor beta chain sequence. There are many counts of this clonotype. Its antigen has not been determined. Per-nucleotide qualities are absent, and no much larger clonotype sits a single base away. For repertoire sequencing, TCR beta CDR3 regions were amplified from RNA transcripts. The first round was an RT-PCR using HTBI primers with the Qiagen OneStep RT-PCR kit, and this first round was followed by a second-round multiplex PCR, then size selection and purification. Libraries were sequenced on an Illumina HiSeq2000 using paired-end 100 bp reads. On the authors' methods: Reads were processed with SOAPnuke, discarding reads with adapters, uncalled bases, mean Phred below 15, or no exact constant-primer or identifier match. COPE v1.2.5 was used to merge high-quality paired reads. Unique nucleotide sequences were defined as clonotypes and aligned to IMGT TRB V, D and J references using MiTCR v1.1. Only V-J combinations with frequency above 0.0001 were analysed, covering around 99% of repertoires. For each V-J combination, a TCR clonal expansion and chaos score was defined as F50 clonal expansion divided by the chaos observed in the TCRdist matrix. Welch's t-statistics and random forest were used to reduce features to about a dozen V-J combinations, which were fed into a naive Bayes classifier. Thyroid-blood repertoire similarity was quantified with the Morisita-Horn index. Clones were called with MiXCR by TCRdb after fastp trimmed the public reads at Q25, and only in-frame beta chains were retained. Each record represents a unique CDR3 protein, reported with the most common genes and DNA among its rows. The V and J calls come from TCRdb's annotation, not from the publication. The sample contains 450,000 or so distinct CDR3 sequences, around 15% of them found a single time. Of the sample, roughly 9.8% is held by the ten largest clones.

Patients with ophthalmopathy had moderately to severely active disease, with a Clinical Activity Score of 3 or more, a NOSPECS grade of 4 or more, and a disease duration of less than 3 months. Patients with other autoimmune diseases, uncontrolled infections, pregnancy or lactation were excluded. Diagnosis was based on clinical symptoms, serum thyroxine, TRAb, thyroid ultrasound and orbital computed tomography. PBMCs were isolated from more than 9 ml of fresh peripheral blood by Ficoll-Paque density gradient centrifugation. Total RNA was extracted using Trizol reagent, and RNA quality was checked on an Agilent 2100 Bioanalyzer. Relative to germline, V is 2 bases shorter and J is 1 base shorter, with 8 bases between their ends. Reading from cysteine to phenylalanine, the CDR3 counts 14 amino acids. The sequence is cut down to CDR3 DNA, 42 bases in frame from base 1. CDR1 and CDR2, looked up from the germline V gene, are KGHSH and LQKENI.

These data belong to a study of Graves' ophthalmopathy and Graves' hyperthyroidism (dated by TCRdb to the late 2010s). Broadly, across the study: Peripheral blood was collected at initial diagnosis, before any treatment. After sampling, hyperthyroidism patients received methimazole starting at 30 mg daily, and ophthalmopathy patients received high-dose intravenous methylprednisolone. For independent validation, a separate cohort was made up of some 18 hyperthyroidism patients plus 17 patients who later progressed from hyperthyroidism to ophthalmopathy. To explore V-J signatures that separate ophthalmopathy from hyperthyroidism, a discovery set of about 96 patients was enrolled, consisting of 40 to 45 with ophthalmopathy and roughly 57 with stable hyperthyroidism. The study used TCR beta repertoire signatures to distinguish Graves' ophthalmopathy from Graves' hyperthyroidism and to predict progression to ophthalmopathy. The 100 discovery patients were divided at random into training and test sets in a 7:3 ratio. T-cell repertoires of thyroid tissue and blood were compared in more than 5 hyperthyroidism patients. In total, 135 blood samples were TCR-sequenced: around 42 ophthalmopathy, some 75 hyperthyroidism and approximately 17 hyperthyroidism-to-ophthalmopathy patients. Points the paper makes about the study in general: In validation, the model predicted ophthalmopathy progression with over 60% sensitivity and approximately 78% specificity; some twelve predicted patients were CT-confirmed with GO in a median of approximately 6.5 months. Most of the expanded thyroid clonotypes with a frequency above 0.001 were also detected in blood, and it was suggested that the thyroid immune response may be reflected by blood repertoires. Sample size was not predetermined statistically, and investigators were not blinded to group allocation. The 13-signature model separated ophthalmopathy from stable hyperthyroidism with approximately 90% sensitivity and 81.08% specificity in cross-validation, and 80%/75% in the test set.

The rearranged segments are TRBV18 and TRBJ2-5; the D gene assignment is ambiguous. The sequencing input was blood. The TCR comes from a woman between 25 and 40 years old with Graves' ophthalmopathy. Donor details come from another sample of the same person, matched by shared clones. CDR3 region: CASSPGNPQETQYF. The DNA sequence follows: TGTGCCAGCTCACCAGGGAACCCCCAAGAGACCCAGTACTTC.